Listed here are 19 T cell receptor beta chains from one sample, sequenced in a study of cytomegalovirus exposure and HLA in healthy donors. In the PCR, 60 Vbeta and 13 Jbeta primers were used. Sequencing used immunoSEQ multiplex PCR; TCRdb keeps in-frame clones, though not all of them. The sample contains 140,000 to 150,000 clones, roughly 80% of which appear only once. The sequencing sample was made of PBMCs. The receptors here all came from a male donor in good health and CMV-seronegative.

CDR3 nucleotide sequence: TGTGCCAGCAGCTTGGAACCCGGGACAGGGGGCTTCGATGAGCAGTTCTTC. This encodes CASSLEPGTGGFDEQFF. This sequence joins TRBV11-2 and TRBJ2-1; 12 bases agree with TRBD1. V lost 3 bases and J lost 8; bases outside the gene matches: 11. Per germline, CDR1 SGHAT and CDR2 FQNNGV. The CDR3 sequence is 17 residues long.

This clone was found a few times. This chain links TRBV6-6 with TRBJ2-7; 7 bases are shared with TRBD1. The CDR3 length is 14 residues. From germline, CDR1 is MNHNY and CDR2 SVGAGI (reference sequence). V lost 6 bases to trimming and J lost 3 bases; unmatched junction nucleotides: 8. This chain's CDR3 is CASSNRGRFYEQYF. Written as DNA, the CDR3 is TGTGCCAGCAGCAACAGGGGCCGTTTCTACGAGCAGTACTTC.

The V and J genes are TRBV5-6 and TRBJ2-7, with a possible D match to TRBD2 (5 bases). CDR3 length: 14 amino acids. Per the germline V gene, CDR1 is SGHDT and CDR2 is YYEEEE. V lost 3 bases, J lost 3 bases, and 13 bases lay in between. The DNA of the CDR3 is TGTGCCAGCAGCTACGAGCCCGCGGGCTACGAGCAGTACTTC. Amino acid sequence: CASSYEPAGYEQYF. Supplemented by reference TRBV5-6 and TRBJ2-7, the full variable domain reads DAGVTQSPTHLIKTRGQQVTLRCSPKSGHDTVSWYQQALGQGPQFIFQYYEEEERQRGNFPDRFSGHQFPNYSSELNVNALLLGDSALYLCASSYEPAGYEQYFGPGTRLTVT.

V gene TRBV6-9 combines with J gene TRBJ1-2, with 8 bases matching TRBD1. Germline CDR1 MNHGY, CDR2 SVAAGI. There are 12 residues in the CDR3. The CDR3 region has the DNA TGTCTTCGGGCAGGGGGCATGAGAGGCTACACCTTC. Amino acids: CLRAGGMRGYTF.

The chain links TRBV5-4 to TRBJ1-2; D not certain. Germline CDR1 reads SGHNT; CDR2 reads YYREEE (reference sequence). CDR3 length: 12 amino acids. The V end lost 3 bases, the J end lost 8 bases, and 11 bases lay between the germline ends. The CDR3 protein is CASSSSVVGYTF. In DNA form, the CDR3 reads TGTGCCAGCAGCTCCTCAGTGGTGGGCTACACCTTC.

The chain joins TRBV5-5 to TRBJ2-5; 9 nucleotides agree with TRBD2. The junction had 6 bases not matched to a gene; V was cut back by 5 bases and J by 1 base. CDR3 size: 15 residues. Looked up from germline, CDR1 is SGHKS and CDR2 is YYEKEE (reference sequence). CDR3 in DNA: TGTGCCAGCAGTCTGCTAGCGGGGATCCAAGAGACCCAGTACTTC. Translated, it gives CASSLLAGIQETQYF.

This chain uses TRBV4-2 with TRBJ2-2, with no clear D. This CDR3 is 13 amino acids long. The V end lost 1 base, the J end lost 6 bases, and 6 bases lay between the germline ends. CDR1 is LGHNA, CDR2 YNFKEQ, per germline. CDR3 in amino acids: CASSQASAGELFF. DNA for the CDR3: TGTGCCAGCAGCCAAGCTTCGGCCGGGGAGCTGTTTTTT.

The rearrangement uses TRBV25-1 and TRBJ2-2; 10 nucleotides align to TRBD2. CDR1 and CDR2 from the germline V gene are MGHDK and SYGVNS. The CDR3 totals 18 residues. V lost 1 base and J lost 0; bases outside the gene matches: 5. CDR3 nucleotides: TGTGCCAGCAGTGAATTGGCCCTAGCGGGGGCGAACACCGGGGAGCTGTTTTTT. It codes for CASSELALAGANTGELFF.

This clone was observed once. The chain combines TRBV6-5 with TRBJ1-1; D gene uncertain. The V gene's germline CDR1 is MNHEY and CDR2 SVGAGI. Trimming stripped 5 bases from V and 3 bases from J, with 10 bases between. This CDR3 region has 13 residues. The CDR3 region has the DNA TGTGCCAGCAGTGAAGCGGTGGACACTGAAGCTTTCTTT. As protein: CASSEAVDTEAFF.

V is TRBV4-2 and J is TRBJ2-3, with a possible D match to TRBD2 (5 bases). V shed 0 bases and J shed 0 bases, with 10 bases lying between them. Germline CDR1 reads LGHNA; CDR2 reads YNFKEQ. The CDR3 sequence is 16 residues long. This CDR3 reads CASSQDGLSSTDTQYF. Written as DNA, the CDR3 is TGTGCCAGCAGCCAAGACGGACTGTCTAGCACAGATACGCAGTATTTT.

The CDR3 loop reads CASSLGPGPFTEAFF. CDR3 DNA: TGTGCCAGCAGCTTGGGACCGGGTCCTTTCACTGAAGCTTTCTTT. V and J are TRBV5-5 and TRBJ1-1; D ambiguous. The CDR3 loop spans 15 amino acids. V lost 0 bases and J lost 4, with 13 bases in between. Germline V gene data show CDR1 as SGHKS and CDR2 as YYEKEE (reference sequence).

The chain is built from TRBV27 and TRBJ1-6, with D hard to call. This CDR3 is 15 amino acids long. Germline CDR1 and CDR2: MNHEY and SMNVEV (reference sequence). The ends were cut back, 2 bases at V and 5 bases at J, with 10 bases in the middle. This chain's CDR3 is CASSLTALDNSPLHF. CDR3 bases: TGTGCCAGCAGTTTAACAGCCCTCGATAATTCACCCCTCCACTTT.

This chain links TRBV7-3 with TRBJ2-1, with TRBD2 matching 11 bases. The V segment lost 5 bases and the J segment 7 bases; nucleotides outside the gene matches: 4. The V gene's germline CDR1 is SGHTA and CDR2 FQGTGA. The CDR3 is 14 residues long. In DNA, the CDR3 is TGTGCCAGCAGCCGTTTAGCGGGAGGGAATGAGCAGTTCTTC. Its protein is CASSRLAGGNEQFF.

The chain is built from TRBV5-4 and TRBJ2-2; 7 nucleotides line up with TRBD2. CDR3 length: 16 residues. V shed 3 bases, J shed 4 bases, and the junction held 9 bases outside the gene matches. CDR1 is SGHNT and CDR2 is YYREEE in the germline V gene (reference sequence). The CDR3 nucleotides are TGTGCCAGCAGCTCGGTTACTAGCGCCATCACCGGGGAGCTGTTTTTT. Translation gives CASSSVTSAITGELFF. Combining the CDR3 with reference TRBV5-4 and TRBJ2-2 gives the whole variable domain ETGVTQSPTHLIKTRGQQVTLRCSSQSGHNTVSWYQQALGQGPQFIFQYYREEENGRGNFPPRFSGLQFPNYSSELNVNALELDDSALYLCASSSVTSAITGELFFGEGSRLTVL.

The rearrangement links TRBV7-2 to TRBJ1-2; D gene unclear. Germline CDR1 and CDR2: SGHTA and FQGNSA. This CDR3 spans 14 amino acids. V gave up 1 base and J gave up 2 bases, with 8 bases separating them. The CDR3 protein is CASSLEGSNYGYTF. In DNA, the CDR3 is TGTGCCAGCAGCTTAGAAGGTAGCAACTATGGCTACACCTTC. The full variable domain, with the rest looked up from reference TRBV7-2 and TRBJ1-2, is GAGVSQSPSNKVTEKGKDVELRCDPISGHTALYWYRQSLGQGLEFLIYFQGNSAPDKSGLPSDRFSAERTGGSVSTLTIQRTQQEDSAVYLCASSLEGSNYGYTFGSGTRLTVV.

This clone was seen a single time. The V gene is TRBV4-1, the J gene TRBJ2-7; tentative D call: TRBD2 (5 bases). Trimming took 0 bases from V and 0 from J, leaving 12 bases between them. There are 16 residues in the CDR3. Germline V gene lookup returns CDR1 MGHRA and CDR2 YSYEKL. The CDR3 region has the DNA TGCGCCAGCAGCCAAGAGGAGCGGCCGAGCTCCTACGAGCAGTACTTC. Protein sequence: CASSQEERPSSYEQYF.

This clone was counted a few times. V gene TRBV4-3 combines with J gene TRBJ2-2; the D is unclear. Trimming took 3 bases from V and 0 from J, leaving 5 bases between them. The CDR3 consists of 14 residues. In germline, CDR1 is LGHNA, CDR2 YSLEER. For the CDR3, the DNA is TGCGCCAGCAGCCAGACTTCGAACACCGGGGAGCTGTTTTTT. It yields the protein CASSQTSNTGELFF.

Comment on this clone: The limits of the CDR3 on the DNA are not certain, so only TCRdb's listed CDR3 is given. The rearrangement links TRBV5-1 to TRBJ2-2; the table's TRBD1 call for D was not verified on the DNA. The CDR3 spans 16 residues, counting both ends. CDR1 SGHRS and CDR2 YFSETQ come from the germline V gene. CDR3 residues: CASSLRQLFGAGELFF.

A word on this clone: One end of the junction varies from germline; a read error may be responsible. The CDR3 loop reads CSSSLVQGPELFF. The CDR3 DNA sequence: TGTTCCAGCAGCTTAGTACAGGGCCCGGAACTGTTTTTT. The chain links TRBV7-9 to TRBJ1-4, with a tentative D call TRBD1 (6 bases). Germline lookup yields CDR1 SEHNR and CDR2 FQNEAQ (reference sequence). The CDR3 consists of 13 residues. Looking up the rest from reference TRBV7-9 and TRBJ1-4 gives the full variable domain: DTGVSQNPRHKITKRGQNVTFRCDPISEHNRLYWYRQTLGQGPEFLTYFQNEAQLEKSRLLSDRFSAERPKGSFSTLEIQRTEQGDSAMYLCSSSLVQGPELFFGSGTQLSVL.